This entry lists 28 T cell receptor beta chains sequenced from one sample in a study of Ad26.COV2.S vaccination and SARS-CoV-2 variants. This sample's treatment: about 20 received Ad26.COV2.S at low or high dose, single or two shots; roughly five received placebo; per-sample allocation not given. Sampling was performed 63 days after the first vaccine or placebo injection. The protocol was immunoSEQ multiplex PCR, while the TCRdb copy is restricted to in-frame clones and leaves out a portion. The sample has approximately 250,000 clones; around 90% are singletons. Sequencing used peripheral blood, obtained in a trial of Ad26.COV2.S vaccine versus placebo. The receptors stem from a person aged 18 to 59 who received the Ad26.COV2.S COVID-19 vaccine or a placebo.

This chain connects TRBV4-2 to TRBJ2-5; 10 bases agree with TRBD2. Germline V gives CDR1 LGHNA, CDR2 YNFKEQ. The trim removed 4 bases at V and 5 bases at J, leaving 16 bases unmatched. This CDR3 has 18 amino acids. The CDR3 nucleotides are TGTGCCAGCAGCCCCAGCCGCCTGAGCGGGAGGGCCAGCGAGACCCAGTACTTC. Its protein product is CASSPSRLSGRASETQYF.

This clone was detected a few times. The chain recombines TRBV2 with TRBJ1-5; the D is unclear. In germline, CDR1 is SNHLY, CDR2 FYNNEI. The V end lost 7 bases, the J end lost 7 bases, and 11 bases lay between the germline ends. The CDR3 sequence is 12 residues long. CDR3 DNA sequence: TGTGCCAGCACGGGTGGGCGACAGCCCCAGCATTTT. This gives the protein CASTGGRQPQHF.

To note about this clone: One end of the junction is discordant with germline, which a read error may explain. The chain combines TRBV4-2 with TRBJ2-2, with 7 bases matching TRBD2. There are 14 residues in the CDR3. In germline, CDR1 is LGHNA, CDR2 YNFKEQ. CDR3: CASSRDYSTGELFF. CDR3 nucleotide sequence: TGTGCCAGCAGCCGGGACTACTCCACCGGAGAGCTGTTTTTT.

The chain has TRBV7-9 and TRBJ2-2, with D uncertain. This CDR3 is 15 amino acids long. The germline CDR1 and CDR2 sequences are SEHNR and FQNEAQ (reference sequence). V lost 1 base and J 3 bases, leaving 9 bases between the germline ends. CDR3 DNA: TGTGCCAGCAGCTTAGGCGGATGGGACACCGGGGAGCTGTTTTTT. This gives the protein CASSLGGWDTGELFF. Full variable domain (missing parts from reference TRBV7-9 and TRBJ2-2): DTGVSQNPRHKITKRGQNVTFRCDPISEHNRLYWYRQTLGQGPEFLTYFQNEAQLEKSRLLSDRFSAERPKGSFSTLEIQRTEQGDSAMYLCASSLGGWDTGELFFGEGSRLTVL.

Only a few counts were recorded for this clone. V is TRBV10-3 and J is TRBJ1-2; D is possibly TRBD1 (6 bases). CDR3 length: 14 amino acids. Trimming removed 10 bases from V and 2 bases from J, with 17 bases in between. The germline V gene has CDR1 ENHRY and CDR2 SYGVKD. Here the CDR3 reads CATSGEGANYGYTF. In nucleotides, the CDR3 is TGTGCCACCTCAGGGGAAGGAGCCAACTATGGCTACACCTTC.

The chain is built from TRBV28 and TRBJ1-6; 7 bases are a match to TRBD1. Germline CDR1 reads MDHEN; CDR2 reads SYDVKM. V dropped 8 bases and J dropped 7; count of bases not matched to a gene: 14. The CDR3 is 16 amino acids. CDR3 region: CASGLNRGVENSPLHF. In nucleotides, the CDR3 is TGTGCCAGCGGCCTTAACAGGGGCGTGGAGAATTCACCCCTCCACTTT.

V is TRBV18 and J is TRBJ2-3; 12 bases match TRBD2. The V gene's germline CDR1 is KGHSH and CDR2 LQKENI. CDR3 size: 16 residues. The junction had 8 bases not matched to a gene; V was cut back by 4 bases and J by 6 bases. The chain's CDR3 is CASSLPGLAGRDTQYF. The CDR3 DNA reads TGTGCCAGCTCACTACCGGGACTAGCGGGCCGGGATACGCAGTATTTT.

The chain is built from TRBV21-1 and TRBJ1-2. TRBV21-1 is annotated as a pseudogene. The CDR3 consists of 17 residues. Here the CDR3 DNA reads TGTGCCAGCAGCAAAGAACAGGGACTCGGATCTAACTATGGCTACACCTTC. This encodes CASSKEQGLGSNYGYTF.

This sequence joins TRBV7-6 and TRBJ2-3, with 10 bases lining up with TRBD1. V trimming: 5 bases; J trimming: 3 bases; junction bases outside the gene matches: 8. Germline V gives CDR1 SGHVS, CDR2 FNYEAQ. The CDR3 spans 16 residues. The CDR3 region has the DNA TGTGCCAGCAGCCGCGGACAGGGGGAAGGAACAGATACGCAGTATTTT. Protein sequence: CASSRGQGEGTDTQYF.

The chain links TRBV9 to TRBJ2-5; 7 nucleotides align to TRBD2. The CDR3 loop spans 15 amino acids. With 4 bases clipped from V and 5 bases from J, the junction kept 11 bases outside the gene matches. Germline V CDR1 and CDR2: SGDLS, YYNGEE. DNA of the CDR3: TGTGCCAGCAGCTTCCAGATGGGAGGGTTTGAGACCCAGTACTTC. The encoded protein is CASSFQMGGFETQYF.

The chain joins TRBV12-3 or TRBV12-4 to TRBJ1-1; tentatively, D is TRBD1 (5 bases). The CDR3 sequence is 13 residues long. Trimming stripped 6 bases from V and 10 bases from J, with 18 bases between. The CDR3 region is CASSRTGRDAAFF. As DNA, the CDR3 is TGTGCCAGCAGCCGTACGGGGCGTGACGCAGCTTTCTTT.

The rearrangement joins TRBV29-1 to TRBJ2-5; the D gene could be TRBD1 or TRBD2 (5 bases each). V lost 7 bases and J lost 5, with 17 bases in between. The CDR3 is made up of 13 amino acids. Germline-derived CDR1 and CDR2 are SQVTM and ANQGSEA. CDR3 region: CSADSTWGETQYF. The CDR3 bases are TGCAGCGCCGACTCAACCTGGGGGGAGACCCAGTACTTC.

CDR3 amino acids: CASSLSPGLRTSTDTQYF. The CDR3 DNA sequence: TGTGCCAGTAGCCTATCGCCGGGACTCCGCACTAGCACAGATACGCAGTATTTT. The chain employs TRBV19 and TRBJ2-3; TRBD2 is a possible D gene (6 bases). The CDR3 loop spans 18 amino acids. Germline lookup yields CDR1 LNHDA and CDR2 SQIVND (reference sequence). Trimming took off 6 bases at V and 0 bases at J, with 22 bases between the two ends.

This clone was detected a few times. The chain's CDR3 is CASSLGSPVRGYTF. The CDR3 nucleotides read TGTGCCAGCAGCTTAGGTTCGCCAGTACGAGGCTACACCTTC. The chain recombines TRBV7-9 with TRBJ1-2; D remains unclear. V lost 1 base and J lost 8, with 14 bases in between. Germline CDR1 reads SEHNR; CDR2 reads FQNEAQ (reference sequence). The CDR3 is made up of 14 amino acids.

V usage is TRBV2 and J usage is TRBJ2-1; 7 positions match TRBD2. Germline V CDR1 and CDR2: SNHLY, FYNNEI. Trimming cost V 7 bases and J 3 bases; bases outside gene matches: 3. The CDR3 runs 13 residues. The CDR3 nucleotides read TGTGCCAGCATCCGCGGGGGCTACAATGAGCAGTTCTTC. Its translation is CASIRGGYNEQFF.

The V gene is TRBV2, the J gene TRBJ1-6, with 9 positions matching TRBD1. There are 14 residues in the CDR3. V was pared by 6 bases and J by 8 bases, with 5 bases of the junction left unmatched. Germline assignment: CDR1 SNHLY and CDR2 FYNNEI. CDR3 in DNA: TGTGCCAGCAGATCTAGACAGGGGGATTCACCCCTCCACTTT. Its translation is CASRSRQGDSPLHF.

This clone has just one count. The chain employs TRBV18 and TRBJ2-7; TRBD2 is a possible D gene (6 bases). CDR1 is KGHSH, CDR2 LQKENI, per germline. Deletions cut 6 bases from V and 2 bases from J, with 17 bases between. The CDR3 length is 15 residues. CDR3 bases: TGTGCCAGCTCCTCGCCCGGGGGTCGTACCTACGAGCAGTACTTC. Translated: CASSSPGGRTYEQYF.

The rearrangement uses TRBV7-2 and TRBJ2-2; D possibly matches TRBD1 or TRBD2 (5 bases each). From germline, CDR1 is SGHTA and CDR2 FQGNSA. The CDR3 has 14 residues. V lost 11 bases, J lost 1 base, and 14 bases lay in between. CDR3 coding DNA: TGTGCCTTCGAGGGGCCCCTGAACACCGGGGAGCTGTTTTTT. Its protein is CAFEGPLNTGELFF.

V gene TRBV29-1 combines with J gene TRBJ2-2, with D possibly being TRBD2 (5 bases). V was pared by 3 bases and J by 6 bases, with 11 bases between. The length of the CDR3 is 13 residues. Germline V gene lookup returns CDR1 SQVTM and CDR2 ANQGSEA. This CDR3 reads CSVDGLRAGELFF. The CDR3, as DNA: TGCAGCGTTGACGGACTTAGGGCCGGGGAGCTGTTTTTT.

J is TRBJ1-6 and V is TRBV5-1; 8 bases map to TRBD1. The CDR3 is 14 amino acids. V lost 3 bases, J lost 9 bases, and 5 bases stayed unmatched. Germline loops: CDR1 SGHRS, CDR2 YFSETQ. CDR3 residues: CASSSGQDSSPLHF. The CDR3 DNA reads as TGCGCCAGCAGCTCGGGACAGGATAGTTCACCCCTCCACTTT.

The rearrangement joins TRBV4-1 to TRBJ2-2; D may match TRBD1 or TRBD2 (5 bases each). Trimming removed 4 bases at V and 2 bases at J, with 11 bases between. Germline loops: CDR1 MGHRA, CDR2 YSYEKL. This CDR3 region has 15 residues. This CDR3 is CASSPRGDNTGELFF. CDR3 in DNA: TGCGCCAGCAGCCCGAGAGGGGATAACACCGGGGAGCTGTTTTTT.

The rearrangement joins TRBV30 to TRBJ2-3; 10 bases are a match to TRBD2. The length of the CDR3 is 14 residues. The germline CDR1 and CDR2 sequences are GTSNPN and SVGIG (reference sequence). J lost 8 bases, V lost 3 bases, and 8 bases had no gene match. Here the CDR3 reads CAWRLAGARGTQYF. Written as DNA, the CDR3 is TGTGCCTGGAGGCTAGCGGGAGCAAGAGGTACGCAGTATTTT. Full variable domain (remainder filled in from reference TRBV30 and TRBJ2-3): SQTIHQWPATLVQPVGSPLSLECTVEGTSNPNLYWYRQAAGRGLQLLFYSVGIGQISSEVPQNLSASRPQDRQFILSSKKLLLSDSGFYLCAWRLAGARGTQYFGPGTRLTVL.

The rearrangement uses TRBV7-3 and TRBJ1-6; 10 positions match TRBD1. V was clipped by 4 bases and J by 8 bases; unmatched bases: 2. There are 14 residues in the CDR3. Looked up from germline, CDR1 is SGHTA and CDR2 is FQGTGA. CDR3 in amino acids: CASSSGQGYSPLHF. The CDR3 bases are TGTGCCAGCAGCTCGGGACAGGGGTATTCACCCCTCCACTTT. Using reference TRBV7-3 and TRBJ1-6 for the parts outside the CDR3, the full variable domain is GAGVSQTPSNKVTEKGKYVELRCDPISGHTALYWYRQSLGQGPEFLIYFQGTGAADDSGLPNDRFFAVRPEGSVSTLKIQRTERGDSAVYLCASSSGQGYSPLHFGNGTRLTVT.

The chain employs TRBV29-1 and TRBJ2-2; TRBD1 matches 10 bases. Germline V CDR1 and CDR2: SQVTM, ANQGSEA. The CDR3 runs 15 residues. Trimming cost V 7 bases and J 5 bases; bases outside gene matches: 10. CDR3 amino acids: CSAKTPGQGTGELFF. DNA of the CDR3: TGCAGCGCAAAGACCCCGGGACAGGGGACCGGGGAGCTGTTTTTT.

The chain employs TRBV27 and TRBJ2-7; D is unresolved. This CDR3 contains 14 residues. Per germline, CDR1 MNHEY and CDR2 SMNVEV (reference sequence). V dropped 3 bases and J dropped 2 bases, with 11 bases sitting between them. The CDR3 coding sequence is TGTGCCAGCAGTTTGTCACGGGTCGCCTACGAGCAGTACTTC. Translated: CASSLSRVAYEQYF.

The chain joins TRBV11-2 to TRBJ2-7, with 7 bases aligning to TRBD1. CDR1 and CDR2 (germline): SGHAT, FQNNGV. Trimming at V came to 7 bases and at J to 5 bases, leaving 14 bases not matched to a gene. CDR3 length: 15 residues. Here the CDR3 DNA reads TGTGCCAGCACCGCCCTCTTCGGACAGGTTGACGAGCAGTACTTC. Translated: CASTALFGQVDEQYF.

V and J are TRBV3-1 (or the pseudogene TRBV3-2) and TRBJ2-1, with 12 bases lining up with TRBD2. The CDR3 extends over 16 amino acids. Germline trimming cut 4 bases from V and 8 bases from J; bases unmatched to any gene: 9. Germline lookup yields CDR1 LGHDT and CDR2 YNNKEL (reference sequence). CDR3 protein: CASSPTSGGLSDEQFF. CDR3 sequence (DNA): TGTGCCAGCAGCCCGACTAGCGGGGGCCTGTCTGATGAGCAGTTCTTC.

This clone was counted once. This chain joins TRBV13 and TRBJ2-3; D is unclear. The length of the CDR3 is 15 residues. Per the germline V gene, CDR1 is PRHDT and CDR2 is FYEKMQ (reference sequence). V was clipped by 1 base and J by 5 bases, with 13 bases between them. The CDR3 reads CASSLVSPFGDTQYF. In DNA form, the CDR3 reads TGTGCCAGCAGCTTAGTTAGTCCTTTTGGAGATACGCAGTATTTT.